The next 19 T cell receptor beta chains were all read from a single sample in a study of monozygotic twins with inflammatory bowel disease. TCRdb reanalyzed the 5' RACE reads and collapses them to one entry per CDR3 protein, without DNA. The sample includes around 100,000 distinct CDR3 sequences. The source material was blood. These receptor sequences come from a human donor with ulcerative colitis or Crohn's disease, or a healthy co-twin of an affected twin (not recorded which).

The chain employs TRBV7-2 and TRBJ2-1; TCRdb reports TRBD1, a call that lacks DNA to check it against. Germline assignment: CDR1 SGHTA and CDR2 FQGNSA. The CDR3 has 14 residues. This CDR3 is CASSPPGNNNEQFF.

The J gene is TRBJ2-7, the V gene TRBV5-1; TCRdb returns TRBD2, unconfirmable since there is no DNA. This CDR3 comprises 15 residues. CDR1 SGHRS and CDR2 YFSETQ come from the germline V gene. Here the CDR3 reads CASSSEDKGRYEQYF. Variable domain in full (rest from reference TRBV5-1 and TRBJ2-7): KAGVTQTPRYLIKTRGQQVTLSCSPISGHRSVSWYQQTPGQGLQFLFEYFSETQRNKGNFPGRFSGRQFSNSRSEMNVSTLELGDSALYLCASSSEDKGRYEQYFGPGTRLTVT.

V and J are TRBV20-1 and TRBJ1-5; the D gene TCRdb calls, TRBD1, cannot be checked with no DNA. Germline V gene sequence: CDR1 DFQATT, CDR2 SNEGSKA (reference sequence). This CDR3 spans 13 amino acids. The chain's CDR3 is CSALVRGNQPQHF.

The V call is TRBV20-1, the J call TRBJ2-4; TCRdb lists TRBD1, though no DNA is available to test this call. The germline V gene encodes CDR1 DFQATT and CDR2 SNEGSKA (reference sequence). CDR3 length: 12 residues. The CDR3 reads CSAKGGADIQYF.

The chain recombines TRBV18 with TRBJ1-4. From germline, CDR1 is KGHSH and CDR2 LQKENI. This CDR3 is built from 14 residues. This CDR3 reads CASSPYATNEKLFF.

The chain combines TRBV7-3 with TRBJ2-2; checking the TCRdb D call of TRBD1 is not possible without DNA. Germline lookup yields CDR1 SGHTA and CDR2 FQGTGA. The CDR3 is made up of 16 amino acids. The CDR3 sequence: CASSLMGQAVTGELFF.

V and J are TRBV6-5 and TRBJ1-5. The CDR3 length is 15 residues. Germline loops: CDR1 MNHEY, CDR2 SVGAGI. This CDR3 is CASSYSPLGNQPQHF.

The chain employs TRBV6-2 or TRBV6-3 and TRBJ2-7; with no DNA, the TCRdb D assignment of TRBD1 cannot be verified. The CDR3 consists of 11 residues. Germline loops: CDR1 MNHEY, CDR2 SVGEGT. CDR3 sequence: CASSDRGWQYF.

The CDR3 sequence: CASSIGGFSQPQHF. The chain combines TRBV19 with TRBJ1-5. The CDR3 length is 14 residues. CDR1 and CDR2 from the germline V gene are LNHDA and SQIVND (reference sequence). Variable domain in full (rest from reference TRBV19 and TRBJ1-5): DGGITQSPKYLFRKEGQNVTLSCEQNLNHDAMYWYRQDPGQGLRLIYYSQIVNDFQKGDIAEGYSVSREKKESFPLTVTSAQKNPTAFYLCASSIGGFSQPQHFGDGTRLSIL.

The V call is TRBV27, the J call TRBJ2-5; the D gene TCRdb calls, TRBD1, cannot be checked with no DNA. Germline CDR1 is MNHEY and CDR2 is SMNVEV (reference sequence). There are 16 residues in the CDR3. The CDR3 region is CASSSYPGQGVKTQYF.

The chain recombines TRBV4-3 with TRBJ2-2; there is no DNA to check the TCRdb D call of TRBD2. The germline gives CDR1 LGHNA, CDR2 YSLEER. CDR3 length: 16 amino acids. CDR3 loop: CASSRDGGDQTGELFF.

V usage is TRBV7-8 and J usage is TRBJ1-5. The CDR3 covers 14 residues. Germline loops: CDR1 SGHVS, CDR2 FQNEAQ. This CDR3 is CASSPSRANQPQHF.

The chain couples TRBV30 to TRBJ2-7; with no DNA, the TCRdb D assignment of TRBD2 cannot be verified. The CDR3 length is 17 residues. Germline values: CDR1 GTSNPN, CDR2 SVGIG (reference sequence). CDR3 protein: CAWSVAPGLAGLNEQYF.

This sequence joins TRBV6-1 and TRBJ2-7; TCRdb selects TRBD1, and the lack of DNA leaves this call unchecked. The CDR3 runs to 15 residues. Germline V gene lookup returns CDR1 MNHNS and CDR2 SASEGT. CDR3 loop: CASRALTGGIYEQYF.

The CDR3 is CASSYGLATDTQYF. J is TRBJ2-3 and V is TRBV6-6. The germline gives CDR1 MNHNY, CDR2 SVGAGI (reference sequence). The CDR3 extends over 14 amino acids.

This chain connects TRBV6-5 to TRBJ2-3; TCRdb's D call of TRBD1 is untestable without DNA. CDR3 length: 15 amino acids. In germline, CDR1 is MNHEY, CDR2 SVGAGI. The CDR3 sequence: CASSYPGSTGDTQYF.

This chain connects TRBV27 to TRBJ2-7; TCRdb outputs TRBD1, but without DNA this stays unchecked. CDR1 and CDR2 from the germline V gene are MNHEY and SMNVEV (reference sequence). CDR3 size: 14 residues. CDR3 region: CASSLIPRTYEQYF.

The rearrangement joins TRBV5-1 to TRBJ1-5; the D gene TCRdb calls, TRBD1, cannot be checked with no DNA. The CDR3 totals 17 residues. Germline V gives CDR1 SGHRS, CDR2 YFSETQ. This CDR3 reads CASSLGSGFDSNQPQHF. Looking up the rest from reference TRBV5-1 and TRBJ1-5 gives the full variable domain: KAGVTQTPRYLIKTRGQQVTLSCSPISGHRSVSWYQQTPGQGLQFLFEYFSETQRNKGNFPGRFSGRQFSNSRSEMNVSTLELGDSALYLCASSLGSGFDSNQPQHFGDGTRLSIL.

The genes are TRBV18 and TRBJ2-2; with no DNA, the TCRdb D assignment of TRBD1 cannot be verified. This CDR3 spans 14 amino acids. Germline CDR1 is KGHSH and CDR2 is LQKENI. This chain's CDR3 is CATEGQTNTGELFF.